This T cell receptor (beta chain) originates from a study of OX40 agonist ivuxolimab in advanced cancers. This clone was found a few times. Its target is not known. This table comes from immunoSEQ multiplex PCR, and its TCRdb copy is limited to in-frame clones, with some not included. The sample records about 51,000 clones, approximately 83% being singletons. The germline gives CDR1 SGHTA, CDR2 FQGNSA. The V gene lost 1 base and the J gene lost 0 bases, with 5 bases spanning the gap. This CDR3 spans 14 amino acids. Notes on the study in general: Clonal expansion among partial responders at 0.1-3.0 mg/kg ranked near the lowest. Dose levels from 0.1 to 3.0 mg/kg saw CD4+ and CD8+ blood T cells expand clonally by week 6. Antigen specificity was not determined for the expanded peripheral T cells.

The sample was CD4+ or CD8+ T cells sorted from blood, taken in a trial of the OX40 agonist ivuxolimab. This TCR was sampled from an adult with an advanced solid tumor such as melanoma, head and neck, liver or kidney cancer. The J gene is TRBJ2-3, the V gene TRBV7-2; D remains ambiguous. CDR3 sequence: CASSLVVSTDTQYF. In DNA, the CDR3 is TGTGCCAGCAGCTTAGTAGTGAGCACAGATACGCAGTATTTT. Supplemented by reference TRBV7-2 and TRBJ2-3, the full variable domain reads GAGVSQSPSNKVTEKGKDVELRCDPISGHTALYWYRQSLGQGLEFLIYFQGNSAPDKSGLPSDRFSAERTGGSVSTLTIQRTQQEDSAVYLCASSLVVSTDTQYFGPGTRLTVL.